The entry below describes one TCR beta chain. Per the germline V gene, CDR1 is LNHDA and CDR2 is SQIVND (reference sequence). The CDR3 runs to 15 residues. The junction had 12 bases not matched to a gene; V was cut back by 6 bases and J by 5 bases. This record belongs to a study of shared clonotypes between healthy human individuals. In the original workflow: Sequence data from immunoSEQ were junction-only and lacked quality scores; consequently, filtering differed. The protocol was immunoSEQ multiplex PCR, while the TCRdb copy is restricted to in-frame clones and leaves out a portion. That table is the source of V, J and clone size, and D and trimming were worked out from the DNA. The table has approximately 1.4 million clones, 98% seen once.

Sequencing was performed on naive CD4+ T cells sorted from blood. Indicated subset: CD45RA+ positively selected. The TCR originated in a man aged 30 to 45 in good health. The chain is built from TRBV19 and TRBJ2-7; 8 positions match TRBD1. Here the CDR3 DNA reads TGTGCCAGTAGACCCCGGACAGGGCGACCCGACGAGCAGTACTTC. Residues: CASRPRTGRPDEQYF.